The rows below give T cell receptor beta chains drawn from one sample of a study of cytomegalovirus exposure and HLA in healthy donors. Sequenced by immunoSEQ multiplex PCR; TCRdb stores in-frame clones only, minus some. The table lists fewer than 250,000 clones, around 83% of them singletons, with about 1.8% in the top ten. The sequenced material came from PBMCs. The receptors originated from a man between 35 and 55 years old in good health and CMV-seropositive. Each CDR3 is given with its conserved first and last residue. The D gene is left open where the match is weak. Clone size is given for some rows only: seen once, a few or many times, or a class if the clone is expanded.

TRBV29-1	.	TRBJ1-5	TRBD1	TGCAGCGTCCGCATAGACAGGGAACAGCCCCAGCATTTT	CSVRIDREQPQHF
TRBV6-5	.	TRBJ1-4	.	TGTGCCAGCAGCCCGGATGAAAAACTGTTTTTT	CASSPDEKLFF
TRBV10-2	once	TRBJ1-1	.	TGCGCCAGCAGTGAGTCTAGGGGGAGTTTGGGAACTGAAGCTTTCTTT	CASSESRGSLGTEAFF
TRBV6-5	.	TRBJ2-7	.	TGTGCCAGCAGACTCACGTCGGGGGAATACGAGCAGTACTTC	CASRLTSGEYEQYF
TRBV10-1	.	TRBJ1-1	.	TGCGCCCTACAAATAGAAACAGGGACCGAAGCTTTCTTT	CALQIETGTEAFF
TRBV7-3	.	TRBJ2-3	.	TGTGCCAGCAGCTTAATTGCGGGATCAGATACGCAGTATTTT	CASSLIAGSDTQYF
TRBV28	.	TRBJ1-2	TRBD1	TGTGCCAGCAGTATACCCGGGACAGGGCTCTATGGCTACACCTTC	CASSIPGTGLYGYTF
TRBV28	.	TRBJ2-1	.	TGTGCCAGCAGTCCGCCGGACGGGTTGGGGAGCTCCTACAATGAGCAGTTCTTC	CASSPPDGLGSSYNEQFF
TRBV11-1	.	TRBJ2-3	TRBD2	TGTGCCAGCAGCCTACATGGACTAGCGGGATCCGCTAATACGCAGTATTTT	CASSLHGLAGSANTQYF
TRBV15	.	TRBJ2-7	TRBD2	TGTGCCACCAGACTAGCGGGGCTCTACGAGCAGTACTTC	CATRLAGLYEQYF
TRBV28	.	TRBJ2-5	TRBD2	TGTGCCAGCAGTCCAGGGACTAGCGGGAGGGAAGAGACCCAGTACTTC	CASSPGTSGREETQYF
TRBV9	.	TRBJ2-1	TRBD2	TGTGCCAGCAGCGTAGAGAGGTGGCCTAGCGGCTCCTACAATGAGCAGTTCTTC	CASSVERWPSGSYNEQFF
TRBV5-1	.	TRBJ2-3	TRBD2	TGCGCCAGCAGCTCTCTAGCGGGAGGCCTCCCTGGGGGCCCAACAGATACGCAGTATTTT	CASSSLAGGLPGGPTDTQYF
TRBV6-5	.	TRBJ1-2	TRBD1	TGTGCCAGCAGTTACTCTCCGAGACAGGGGGCGGGAGGCTACACCTTC	CASSYSPRQGAGGYTF
TRBV7-9	.	TRBJ1-2	.	TGTGCCAGCAGCTCAGGCGGGCACTGGGATGGCTACACCTTC	CASSSGGHWDGYTF
TRBV11-2	.	TRBJ2-5	TRBD1	TGTGCCAGCAGTAAGGGACAGGAAGAGACCCAGTACTTC	CASSKGQEETQYF
TRBV7-9	few	TRBJ1-1	TRBD1	TGTGCCAGCAGCCTCGGACAGGGGCCCAACACTGAAGCTTTCTTT	CASSLGQGPNTEAFF
TRBV9	.	TRBJ2-2	TRBD1	TGTGCCAGCAGCGTCCACAGGGGTGACACCGGGGAGCTGTTTTTT	CASSVHRGDTGELFF
TRBV13	.	TRBJ2-7	TRBD1	TGTGCCAGCAGCTTAGGGGGACAGGGGTCCTACGAGCAGTACTTC	CASSLGGQGSYEQYF
TRBV11-2	.	TRBJ2-4	TRBD2	TGTGCCAGCAGCTTAGTAGCGGGAGCCCAAAACATTCAGTACTTC	CASSLVAGAQNIQYF
TRBV7-8	once	TRBJ2-1	.	TGTGCCAGCAGCCCCGGAAGAGCGGAACCCTACAATGAGCAGTTCTTC	CASSPGRAEPYNEQFF
TRBV6-1	once	TRBJ2-5	TRBD1	TGTGCCTCCAGGGTGACAGGGGGCTTGGAGACCCAGTACTTC	CASRVTGGLETQYF
TRBV4-1	.	TRBJ1-4	.	TGCGCCAGCAGCCAAGAGGGAGTTGCAACTAATGAAAAACTGTTTTTT	CASSQEGVATNEKLFF
TRBV5-1	.	TRBJ1-4	.	TGCGCCAGCAGCTCGGGCGGGGGAAGCAATGAAAAACTGTTTTTT	CASSSGGGSNEKLFF
TRBV4-1	.	TRBJ1-2	.	TGCGCCAGCAGCCAAGAGGGCGCACGGCAGGACTATGGCTACACCTTC	CASSQEGARQDYGYTF
TRBV5-1	.	TRBJ2-7	TRBD2	TGCGCCAGCAGCTTCGGACTAGCGGCCCTGGGGCACGAGCAGTACTTC	CASSFGLAALGHEQYF
TRBV5-1	.	TRBJ1-1	.	TGCGCCAGCAGCCCGACAGGAATCGGTGAAGCTTTCTTT	CASSPTGIGEAFF
TRBV30	.	TRBJ1-5	.	TGTGCCTGGAGGGCAGGGTTGGATCAGCCCCAGCATTTT	CAWRAGLDQPQHF
TRBV27	.	TRBJ2-1	.	TGTGCCAGCAGTCCGTCCAGCTCCTACAATGAGCAGTTCTTC	CASSPSSSYNEQFF
TRBV27	.	TRBJ1-1	.	TGTGCCAGCAGTTTATCTATGGGGGCACGAGTGACTGAAGCTTTCTTT	CASSLSMGARVTEAFF
TRBV5-1	few	TRBJ1-1	.	TGCGCCAGCAGCAACTCAGGCACTGAAGCTTTCTTT	CASSNSGTEAFF
TRBV19	.	TRBJ1-4	.	TGTGCCAGTAGTATATTACAGGGACTAAATGAAAAACTGTTTTTT	CASSILQGLNEKLFF
TRBV10-1	.	TRBJ2-1	TRBD2	TGCGCCAGCAGTGGGACTAGCGGAGATTACAATGAGCAGTTCTTC	CASSGTSGDYNEQFF
TRBV6-5	.	TRBJ1-2	.	TGTGCCAGCAGTTACTCGAATCGGGGGAGGAATGGCTACACCTTC	CASSYSNRGRNGYTF
TRBV18	.	TRBJ2-7	TRBD1	TGTGCCAGCTCACCTAAGGGACAGGGAGTTTTCTACGAGCAGTACTTC	CASSPKGQGVFYEQYF
TRBV30	.	TRBJ2-6	TRBD2	TGTGCCTGGAGTCGGAGCGGGGCTGGGGCCAACGTCCTGACTTTC	CAWSRSGAGANVLTF
TRBV29-1	.	TRBJ1-3	.	TGCAGCGCGGCACAGGGAGAGGGAAACACCATATATTTT	CSAAQGEGNTIYF
TRBV7-9	.	TRBJ2-7	.	TGTGCCAGCAGCTTCCCCTTATTGGGGGGTGACTCCTACGAGCAGTACTTC	CASSFPLLGGDSYEQYF
TRBV7-6	.	TRBJ2-7	TRBD1	TGTGCCAGCAGCTTACGGACAGGGGCCTACGAGCAGTACTTC	CASSLRTGAYEQYF
TRBV27	.	TRBJ2-3	TRBD1	TGTGCCAGCAGTTTAGGGTGGCGGACAGTTCTCAGGGGGGATACGCAGTATTTT	CASSLGWRTVLRGDTQYF
TRBV9	.	TRBJ1-5	TRBD1	TGTGCCAGCAGCTTACAGGGGGCCGGGGTTCAGCCCCAGCATTTT	CASSLQGAGVQPQHF
TRBV6-4	.	TRBJ1-2	.	TGTGCCAGCAAGGACAGCGTTGCTGGCTACACCTTC	CASKDSVAGYTF
TRBV5-1	.	TRBJ1-6	.	TGCGCCAGCAGCTTGGGCTCCGTATCGAGCTCCTATAATTCACCCCTCCACTTT	CASSLGSVSSSYNSPLHF
TRBV29-1	.	TRBJ2-3	.	TGCAGCGTTGATGCGGAGTCCACAGATACGCAGTATTTT	CSVDAESTDTQYF
TRBV27	.	TRBJ1-2	TRBD1	TGTGCCAGCAAGCGAAGGACAGGGGGGATCGATTATGGCTACACCTTC	CASKRRTGGIDYGYTF
TRBV4-2	.	TRBJ2-2	.	TGTGCCAGCGGATTGGGACAGAACACCGGGGAGCTGTTTTTT	CASGLGQNTGELFF
TRBV11-1	.	TRBJ2-7	TRBD2	TGTGCCAGCAGCTCCGGGACTAGCGGCTACGAGCAGTACTTC	CASSSGTSGYEQYF
TRBV7-2	.	TRBJ1-5	.	TGTGCCAGCAGCTGGCAGGGCTCGTGGAATCAGCCCCAGCATTTT	CASSWQGSWNQPQHF
TRBV7-2	.	TRBJ1-5	TRBD1	TGTGCCAGCAGCCCACCCGGGACAGGGGGTCAGCCCCAGCATTTT	CASSPPGTGGQPQHF
TRBV9	.	TRBJ1-1	.	TGTGCCAGCAGCGTACAGGGAAAGAGCACTGAAGCTTTCTTT	CASSVQGKSTEAFF
TRBV11-2	.	TRBJ2-1	TRBD2	TGTGCCAGCAGCTTAGATTACCAGCGGGAGGTCTCCTACAATGAGCAGTTCTTC	CASSLDYQREVSYNEQFF
TRBV29-1	few	TRBJ2-7	.	TGCAGCGTTGAACGGGGGATGAGCTCCTACGAGCAGTACTTC	CSVERGMSSYEQYF
TRBV30	.	TRBJ1-3	.	TGTGCCTGGAGGGCGCCCGGGTCTGGAAACACCATATATTTT	CAWRAPGSGNTIYF